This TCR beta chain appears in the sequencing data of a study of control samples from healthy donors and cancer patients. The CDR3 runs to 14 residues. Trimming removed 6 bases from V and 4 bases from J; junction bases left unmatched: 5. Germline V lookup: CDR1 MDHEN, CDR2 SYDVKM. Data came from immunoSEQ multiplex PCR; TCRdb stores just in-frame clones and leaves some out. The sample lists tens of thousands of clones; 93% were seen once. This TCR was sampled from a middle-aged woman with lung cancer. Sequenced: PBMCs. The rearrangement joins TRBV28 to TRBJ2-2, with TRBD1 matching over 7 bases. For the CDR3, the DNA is TGTGCCAGCAGACAGGGGCCGGGCACCGGGGAGCTGTTTTTT. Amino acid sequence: CASRQGPGTGELFF.